Below are 32 T cell receptor beta chains sequenced from a single sample in a study of blood T cells in healthy people across ages. Next came a second PCR, run for about 7 to 12 cycles, which used a sample-barcoded 5' primer along with a J-beta primer mix. TCRdb redid the calling of the 5' RACE reads with MiXCR, one entry per CDR3 protein. The table has approximately 670,000 distinct CDR3 sequences, roughly 41% seen once; the top ten hold about 32%. Source material: blood. The receptors originated from a man aged 80 or over in good health.

CDR3 sequence reads: CSASGRGDGSPYNEQYF. The CDR3, as DNA: TGCAGTGCTAGTGGGAGGGGGGACGGGAGCCCCTACAATGAGCAGTACTTC. The rearrangement joins TRBV20-1 to TRBJ2-1; tentatively, D is TRBD2 (7 bases). Gene TRBJ2-7 matches the end of the DNA better, so the J call may be wrong. Per germline, CDR1 DFQATT and CDR2 SNEGSKA (reference sequence). The CDR3 runs to 17 residues.

As regards this clonotype: Sequence at one end of the junction differs from germline and may be a read error. This chain joins TRBV11-2 and TRBJ2-7; 8 bases line up with TRBD2. The CDR3 runs to 16 residues. CDR1 is SGHAT, CDR2 FQNNGV, per germline. This CDR3 reads CANSFALAGGFYEQYF. For the CDR3, the DNA is TGTGCCAACAGCTTCGCCCTTGCGGGGGGATTCTACGAGCAGTACTTC.

This clonotype was counted between two and nine times. The gene calls are TRBV3-1 and TRBJ2-5, with a weak D call TRBD1 (7 bases). This CDR3 region has 14 residues. V lost 2 bases to trimming and J lost 4 bases, with 11 bases between them. Per the germline V gene, CDR1 is LGHDT and CDR2 is YNNKEL (reference sequence). CDR3 loop: CASSQQGGVETQYF. The CDR3 region has the DNA TGTGCCAGCAGCCAACAGGGGGGTGTAGAGACCCAGTACTTC.

V gene TRBV20-1 combines with J gene TRBJ1-2; possibly TRBD1 for D (5 bases). The ends were cut back, 5 bases at V and 7 bases at J, with 20 bases in the middle. Germline-derived CDR1 and CDR2 are DFQATT and SNEGSKA (reference sequence). The length of the CDR3 is 14 residues. The CDR3 DNA is TGCAGTGCTCCCAGACAAGCGGGGGTCGGTGGCTACACCTTC. It specifies CSAPRQAGVGGYTF.

The CDR3 is CASSQLIYEQYF. The CDR3, as DNA: TGTGCCAGCTCCCAATTGATCTACGAGCAGTACTTC. This sequence joins TRBV6-2 or TRBV6-3 and TRBJ2-4; D is unclear. The J call may be mistaken, given a closer DNA end match to TRBJ2-7. CDR3 length: 12 amino acids. The germline V gene encodes CDR1 MNHEY and CDR2 SVGEGT.

This clonotype was picked up a small number of times. The chain carries TRBV21-1 and TRBJ2-3. TRBV21-1 is reported as a pseudogene. This CDR3 is built from 13 residues. This CDR3 is CASSKQCTDTQYF. The DNA for the CDR3 is TGTGCCAGCAGCAAACAGTGCACAGATACGCAGTATTTT.

In regard to this clonotype: A read error may be the cause here, since a much bigger clone is one base away. The chain has TRBV27 and TRBJ2-3; D may be TRBD2 (5 bases). Trimming shortened V by 6 bases and J by 5 bases, and 15 bases separated the two germline ends. This CDR3 comprises 14 residues. Germline assignment: CDR1 MNHEY and CDR2 SMNVEV (reference sequence). CDR3 in DNA: TGTGCCAGCAGGGTCGAGGGCTCTCGAGATACGCAGTATTTT. It is translated as CASRVEGSRDTQYF.

This clonotype appeared a few times. The chain combines TRBV20-1 with TRBJ2-1; 9 nucleotides match TRBD2. V lost 0 bases to trimming and J lost 4 bases; unmatched junction nucleotides: 10. The germline CDR1 and CDR2 sequences are DFQATT and SNEGSKA (reference sequence). This CDR3 has 17 amino acids. The CDR3 DNA is TGCAGTGCTAGAGATGGGGGGGGGACTAGCAGGTACAATGAGCAGTTCTTC. Protein: CSARDGGGTSRYNEQFF.

V is TRBV11-1 and J is TRBJ2-5, with D possibly being TRBD1 (6 bases). V gave up 9 bases and J gave up 3 bases, with 23 bases separating them. The CDR3 has 16 residues. CDR1 and CDR2 (germline): SGHAT, FQDESV (reference sequence). CDR3 region: CASSPHPNKGEETQYF. As DNA, the CDR3 is TGTGCCAGTAGCCCACATCCCAATAAGGGGGAAGAGACCCAGTACTTC.

This clonotype has more than one count but fewer than ten. The chain joins TRBV7-2 to TRBJ2-1; 8 bases line up with TRBD2. The CDR3 loop spans 15 amino acids. V trimming: 3 bases; J trimming: 7 bases; junction bases outside the gene matches: 8. Germline V lookup: CDR1 SGHTA, CDR2 FQGNSA. Here the CDR3 reads CASSLLAGKTNEQFF. In DNA form, the CDR3 reads TGTGCCAGCAGCTTGTTAGCGGGGAAGACGAATGAGCAGTTCTTC.

Of note for this clonotype: A much larger clone lies one base from this, so it may be a read error. The gene calls are TRBV7-2 and TRBJ2-2; 8 bases line up with TRBD1. CDR1 is SGHTA and CDR2 is FQGNSA in the germline V gene. The CDR3 runs to 13 residues. J gave up 4 bases and V 5 bases, and 0 bases lay outside the gene matches. CDR3 amino acids: CASSTGGTGELFF. In DNA, the CDR3 is TGTGCCAGCAGCACAGGGGGCACCGGGGAGCTGTTTTTT.

V gene TRBV20-1 combines with J gene TRBJ2-5; D assignment may be TRBD1 or TRBD2 (5 bases each). The CDR3 spans 15 residues. CDR1 and CDR2 from the germline V gene are DFQATT and SNEGSKA (reference sequence). Trimming left V 2 bases short and J 2 bases short, with 15 bases between. DNA for the CDR3: TGCAGTGCTAGAAGTTTATATGGGGGACAAGAGACCCAGTACTTC. This codes for CSARSLYGGQETQYF.

The chain carries TRBV6-6 and TRBJ1-1; D remains unclear. CDR1 and CDR2 (germline): MNHNY, SVGAGI (reference sequence). CDR3 length equals 16 residues. The V and J ends lost 0 bases and 4 bases respectively, with 15 bases between them. The CDR3 sequence is CASSYSDLIPGTEAFF. CDR3 nucleotide sequence: TGTGCCAGCAGTTACTCTGATCTGATCCCAGGCACTGAAGCTTTCTTT.

The V and J genes are TRBV12-3 or TRBV12-4 and TRBJ2-5; the D is unclear. The CDR3 runs 12 residues. Trimming took off 8 bases at V and 3 bases at J, with 10 bases between the two ends. The CDR3 loop reads CASGATEETQYF. DNA of the CDR3: TGTGCCAGCGGAGCGACCGAAGAGACCCAGTACTTC.

This clonotype was counted at least ten times. This may be a read error, as it is one base from a much larger clone. CDR3 region: CASSYASPRDTQYF. The CDR3 bases are TGTGCCAGCAGTTATGCTAGTCCCAGGGATACGCAGTATTTT. This chain connects TRBV6-2 or TRBV6-3 to TRBJ2-3, with no clear D. The V end was cut by 3 bases, the J end by 6 bases, with 13 bases between. Germline V gene sequence: CDR1 MNHEY, CDR2 SVGEGT. This CDR3 has 14 residues.

This chain links TRBV5-1 with TRBJ2-7, with TRBD1 matching over 11 bases. This CDR3 is 16 amino acids long. After removal of 4 bases from V and 0 bases from J, the junction contained 6 bases not matched to a gene. Per germline, CDR1 SGHRS and CDR2 YFSETQ. This chain's CDR3 is CASSPSGTGGSYEQYF. CDR3 DNA sequence: TGCGCCAGCAGCCCCTCCGGGACAGGGGGCTCCTACGAGCAGTACTTC. The full variable domain, completed using reference TRBV5-1 and TRBJ2-7, is KAGVTQTPRYLIKTRGQQVTLSCSPISGHRSVSWYQQTPGQGLQFLFEYFSETQRNKGNFPGRFSGRQFSNSRSEMNVSTLELGDSALYLCASSPSGTGGSYEQYFGPGTRLTVT.

Comments on this clonotype: A junction boundary mismatches the germline segment, possibly from a read error. This chain uses TRBV7-9 with TRBJ1-2; D ambiguous. Germline V gene sequence: CDR1 SEHNR, CDR2 FQNEAQ (reference sequence). This CDR3 has 16 amino acids. The CDR3 nucleotides read TGTGCCAGCAGCTCCCCGATAGGCATCGGTCGCTATGGCAACACCTTC. Translated: CASSSPIGIGRYGNTF.

The table lists this clonotype with a few counts. J is TRBJ2-1 and V is TRBV6-1; 8 bases align to TRBD1. The CDR3 is 15 residues long. Unmatched junction bases numbered 6, after V lost 4 bases and J lost 4 bases. The germline gives CDR1 MNHNS, CDR2 SASEGT. Here the CDR3 reads CASSGRDRNYNEQFF. The CDR3 nucleotides are TGTGCCAGCAGTGGCCGGGACAGGAATTACAATGAGCAGTTCTTC.

This clonotype was observed a few times. V is TRBV7-2 and J is TRBJ2-5, with 7 bases identical to TRBD1. V was clipped by 5 bases and J by 1 base; unmatched bases: 13. Germline-derived CDR1 and CDR2 are SGHTA and FQGNSA. This CDR3 comprises 17 residues. CDR3 sequence reads: CASSPRFGPGGQETQYF. CDR3 bases: TGTGCCAGCAGCCCTCGTTTCGGCCCAGGGGGCCAAGAGACCCAGTACTTC.

A few counts support this clonotype. This sequence joins TRBV19 and TRBJ1-2; D is unclear. This CDR3 is built from 14 residues. The V end lost 5 bases, the J end lost 1 base, and 11 bases lay between the germline ends. Germline assignment: CDR1 LNHDA and CDR2 SQIVND (reference sequence). CDR3 amino acids: CASSPRGVNYGYTF. As DNA, the CDR3 is TGTGCCAGTAGTCCCCGGGGAGTTAACTATGGCTACACCTTC.

The gene calls are TRBV25-1 and TRBJ1-2; D is uncertain. Germline V CDR1 and CDR2: MGHDK, SYGVNS. The germline V and J ends were trimmed by 0 bases and 1 base, with 12 bases remaining between them. This CDR3 has 16 residues. CDR3 sequence reads: CASSEYNSLVNYGYTF. CDR3 sequence (DNA): TGTGCCAGCAGTGAATATAACAGTCTCGTTAACTATGGCTACACCTTC.

The chain is built from TRBV27 and TRBJ1-3; perhaps TRBD1 as D (5 bases). The CDR3 extends over 16 amino acids. CDR1 MNHEY and CDR2 SMNVEV come from the germline V gene (reference sequence). Trimming shortened V by 0 bases and J by 0 bases, and 9 bases separated the two germline ends. CDR3 loop: CASSLSRGLSGNTIYF. CDR3 nucleotide sequence: TGTGCCAGCAGTTTATCTAGGGGCCTCTCTGGAAACACCATATATTTT.

The V call is TRBV30, the J call TRBJ2-1; 8 bases fit TRBD2. The J segment lost 4 bases and the V segment lost 1 base, leaving 6 bases of the junction unmatched. The CDR3 has 15 amino acids. Germline lookup yields CDR1 GTSNPN and CDR2 SVGIG (reference sequence). The CDR3 region has the DNA TGTGCCTGGAGTGGCCTGATAGCGGGGTACAATGAGCAGTTCTTC. It yields the protein CAWSGLIAGYNEQFF. Full variable domain (rest looked up from reference TRBV30 and TRBJ2-1): SQTIHQWPATLVQPVGSPLSLECTVEGTSNPNLYWYRQAAGRGLQLLFYSVGIGQISSEVPQNLSASRPQDRQFILSSKKLLLSDSGFYLCAWSGLIAGYNEQFFGPGTRLTVL.

This clonotype appeared a few times. The CDR3 loop is CAISSDSTYGYTF. CDR3 nucleotides: TGTGCCATCAGCTCGGACAGCACCTATGGCTACACCTTC. J is TRBJ1-2 and V is TRBV10-3, with D maybe TRBD1 (6 bases). CDR3 length: 13 residues. V was pared by 6 bases and J by 4 bases, with 12 bases between. In germline, CDR1 is ENHRY, CDR2 SYGVKD.

The CDR3 sequence: CSAQPGRDSYEQYF. For the CDR3, the DNA is TGCAGTGCCCAGCCGGGCAGGGATTCCTACGAGCAGTACTTC. The V gene is TRBV20-1, the J gene TRBJ2-7, with a tentative D call TRBD1 (5 bases). The CDR3 runs 14 residues. Trimming cost V 6 bases and J 1 base, with 16 bases left between them. CDR1 is DFQATT and CDR2 is SNEGSKA in the germline V gene (reference sequence).

The chain recombines TRBV20-1 with TRBJ2-1; tentative D call: TRBD1 (8 bases). Germline-derived CDR1 and CDR2 are DFQATT and SNEGSKA (reference sequence). The CDR3 is made up of 15 amino acids. Trimming removed 6 bases at V and 2 bases at J, with 17 bases between. CDR3 amino acids: CSATGGQDPYNEQFF. The CDR3 coding sequence is TGCAGTGCCACGGGGGGACAGGACCCCTACAATGAGCAGTTCTTC.

The chain recombines TRBV20-1 with TRBJ1-5; unclear D gene. Germline CDR1 and CDR2: DFQATT and SNEGSKA (reference sequence). Trimming removed 4 bases from V and 1 base from J, with 5 bases in between. The CDR3 runs to 12 residues. The CDR3 sequence is CSAIKSNQPQHF. The CDR3 DNA follows: TGCAGTGCTATTAAGAGCAATCAGCCCCAGCATTTT.

This clonotype was observed a handful of times. The J gene is TRBJ2-7, the V gene TRBV7-6; unclear D gene. The germline CDR1 and CDR2 sequences are SGHVS and FNYEAQ. The ends were cut back, 2 bases at V and 2 bases at J, with 10 bases in the middle. The CDR3 extends over 14 amino acids. The chain's CDR3 is CASSLQPGTYEQYF. CDR3 nucleotide sequence: TGTGCCAGCAGCTTACAGCCGGGTACCTACGAGCAGTACTTC.

The CDR3 DNA reads TGTGCCAGCAGCCAGCGCGGGGGCTCCAATCAGCCCCAGCATTTT. The encoded protein is CASSQRGGSNQPQHF. This sequence joins TRBV7-2 and TRBJ1-5; possibly TRBD1 for D (6 bases). V was pared by 5 bases and J by 3 bases, with 14 bases between. The CDR3 runs 15 residues. Looked up from germline, CDR1 is SGHTA and CDR2 is FQGNSA.

Details on this clonotype: Given a much more abundant clone one base away, this may be a read error. The chain is built from TRBV29-1 and TRBJ2-3; D may be TRBD1 (6 bases). There are 14 residues in the CDR3. The germline CDR1 and CDR2 sequences are SQVTM and ANQGSEA. This CDR3 is CSVRQVHPTDAQYF. CDR3 coding DNA: TGCAGCGTACGACAGGTCCACCCCACAGATGCGCAGTATTTT.

This clonotype has ten or more counts. The chain uses TRBV29-1 and TRBJ2-7; D remains unclear. V lost 7 bases and J lost 0, with 13 bases in between. CDR3 size: 13 residues. Germline V gene sequence: CDR1 SQVTM, CDR2 ANQGSEA. This chain's CDR3 is CSAAIGGSYEQYF. CDR3 DNA sequence: TGCAGCGCTGCTATCGGCGGCTCCTACGAGCAGTACTTC.

This clonotype showed up just a few times. This could be a read error, since a much larger clone is one nucleotide away. The chain recombines TRBV9 with TRBJ1-5; no clear D. The CDR3 runs 18 residues. V was pared by 1 base and J by 7 bases, with 24 bases between. The germline gives CDR1 SGDLS, CDR2 YYNGEE. The CDR3 loop reads CASSVQQPALGNKQPQHF. CDR3 nucleotide sequence: TGTGCCAGCAGCGTACAGCAGCCGGCGCTCGGGAACAAGCAGCCCCAGCATTTT.